These 26 T cell receptor beta chains share one sample of origin, sequenced in a study of blood T cell repertoires in COVID-19. Sequenced by immunoSEQ multiplex PCR; TCRdb stores in-frame clones only, minus some. This table holds some 50,000 clones, 65% to 80% found once. Material: peripheral blood. The origin of the receptors is a human donor with active or convalescent COVID-19. The donor label of this sample is uncertain.

CDR3 sequence reads: CASTSLLYEQYF. In DNA form, the CDR3 reads TGTGCCAGCACCTCACTCCTCTACGAGCAGTACTTC. The chain has TRBV5-8 and TRBJ2-7; D not resolved. Germline assignment: CDR1 SGHTS and CDR2 YDEGEE. This CDR3 contains 12 residues. V lost 6 bases to trimming and J lost 3 bases, with 10 bases between them.

The chain recombines TRBV11-2 with TRBJ2-1, with 8 bases matching TRBD2. V lost 5 bases and J lost 3; bases outside the gene matches: 6. The germline V gene has CDR1 SGHAT and CDR2 FQNNGV. The CDR3 has 15 residues. The DNA for the CDR3 is TGTGCCAGCAGCCCAGCGGGAGTGGTCTACAATGAGCAGTTCTTC. It encodes CASSPAGVVYNEQFF.

The gene calls are TRBV5-1 and TRBJ2-7, with a tentative D call TRBD1 (7 bases). Germline V gives CDR1 SGHRS, CDR2 YFSETQ. V was shortened by 4 bases and J by 0 bases, with 20 bases between the two germline ends. The CDR3 totals 17 residues. CDR3 sequence (DNA): TGCGCCAGCAGCCCGGAGGGGGCGGGCTTGAGCTCCTACGAGCAGTACTTC. This codes for CASSPEGAGLSSYEQYF.

The genes are TRBV7-2 and TRBJ2-1; D gene unclear. V lost 1 base, J lost 4 bases, and 2 bases lay in between. Germline lookup yields CDR1 SGHTA and CDR2 FQGNSA. CDR3 length equals 12 residues. The CDR3 here is CASSLVYNEQFF. The CDR3 DNA reads as TGTGCCAGCAGCTTAGTATACAATGAGCAGTTCTTC.

This clone was observed a handful of times. CDR3 nucleotides: TGTGCCAGCAGCTTAGTAGGGAGAGCGAACACTGAAGCTTTCTTT. It encodes CASSLVGRANTEAFF. This rearrangement joins TRBV7-2 to TRBJ1-1; D not certain. V lost 1 base and J 1 base, leaving 10 bases between the germline ends. The CDR3 loop spans 15 amino acids. The V gene's germline CDR1 is SGHTA and CDR2 FQGNSA.

This clone showed up just a few times. The gene calls are TRBV19 and TRBJ1-3; 8 bases line up with TRBD1. This CDR3 spans 16 amino acids. Germline CDR1 is LNHDA and CDR2 is SQIVND (reference sequence). Losses at the gene ends were 5 bases for V and 1 base for J; bases not matched to a gene: 7. The CDR3 region is CASSPPTGGSGNTIYF. The DNA of the CDR3 is TGTGCCAGTAGTCCCCCCACAGGGGGTTCTGGAAACACCATATATTTT.

V and J are TRBV4-2 and TRBJ1-1; D possibly corresponds to TRBD1 (5 bases). Trimming shortened V by 0 bases and J by 7 bases, and 12 bases separated the two germline ends. CDR3 length equals 14 residues. Looked up from germline, CDR1 is LGHNA and CDR2 is YNFKEQ. The CDR3 DNA sequence: TGTGCCAGCAGCCAAGAGGGAGGGGTCGGTGAAGCTTTCTTT. This encodes CASSQEGGVGEAFF.

This chain joins TRBV7-8 and TRBJ1-4; D might be TRBD1 (6 bases). The CDR3 extends over 14 amino acids. The ends were cut back, 5 bases at V and 7 bases at J, with 14 bases in the middle. Germline CDR1 and CDR2: SGHVS and FQNEAQ. CDR3 nucleotides: TGTGCCAGCAGCCCGCAGGGGCTGGCTGAAAAACTGTTTTTT. Amino acids: CASSPQGLAEKLFF.

V usage is TRBV25-1 and J usage is TRBJ2-4; tentative D call: TRBD1 (6 bases). The CDR3 runs to 15 residues. Trimming stripped 6 bases from V and 3 bases from J, with 15 bases between. Germline V CDR1 and CDR2: MGHDK, SYGVNS. The CDR3 sequence is CASRETGWDKNIQYF. The CDR3 nucleotides read TGTGCCAGCAGGGAGACAGGATGGGACAAAAACATTCAGTACTTC.

This clone was seen only once. The rearrangement links TRBV4-1 to TRBJ2-1; 12 bases match TRBD2. The germline V gene has CDR1 MGHRA and CDR2 YSYEKL. With V trimmed by 5 bases and J by 4 bases, 3 bases remained unmatched. The CDR3 runs to 15 residues. The CDR3 DNA reads TGCGCCAGCAGCTCGGGACTAGCGGGTTACAATGAGCAGTTCTTC. Encoded protein: CASSSGLAGYNEQFF.

The V and J genes are TRBV28 and TRBJ2-7, with 7 bases fitting TRBD2. The V segment lost 10 bases and the J segment 2 bases; nucleotides outside the gene matches: 5. Germline CDR1 reads MDHEN; CDR2 reads SYDVKM. The CDR3 spans 12 residues. DNA of the CDR3: TGTGCCACCGGGGGGTTTACCTACGAGCAGTACTTC. Its translation: CATGGFTYEQYF.

This chain links TRBV7-3 with TRBJ1-6; TRBD1 matches 9 bases. The length of the CDR3 is 19 residues. In germline, CDR1 is SGHTA, CDR2 FQGTGA. Trimming took 2 bases from V and 4 from J; bases not matched to a gene: 12. CDR3 loop: CASSLDRTGDELYNSPLHF. The CDR3 DNA sequence: TGTGCCAGCAGCTTAGATAGGACAGGGGATGAATTGTATAATTCACCCCTCCACTTT.

The V gene is TRBV9, the J gene TRBJ1-6; the D gene is possibly TRBD1 (6 bases). V lost 4 bases, J lost 10 bases, and 24 bases lay in between. The CDR3 runs 17 residues. Germline-derived CDR1 and CDR2 are SGDLS and YYNGEE. The CDR3 region has the DNA TGTGCCAGCAGCTCCGGCGGGGGGGGCAGGGTACGGTCACCCCTCCACTTT. Protein sequence: CASSSGGGGRVRSPLHF.

V is TRBV7-2 and J is TRBJ2-3, with 11 bases identical to TRBD2. CDR3 size: 15 residues. V gave up 5 bases and J gave up 2 bases; unmatched junction bases: 3. The germline V gene has CDR1 SGHTA and CDR2 FQGNSA. CDR3 loop: CASSRTSGYTDTQYF. CDR3 coding DNA: TGTGCCAGCAGCCGGACTAGCGGGTACACAGATACGCAGTATTTT.

A single count supports this clone. The genes are TRBV19 and TRBJ2-7; TRBD2 matches 8 bases. The V segment lost 3 bases and the J segment 5 bases; nucleotides outside the gene matches: 12. This CDR3 region has 16 residues. The V gene's germline CDR1 is LNHDA and CDR2 SQIVND (reference sequence). The CDR3 is CASSITLAAPRDEQYF. DNA for the CDR3: TGTGCCAGTAGTATTACACTAGCGGCTCCACGGGACGAGCAGTACTTC.

CDR3 coding DNA: TGCGCCAGCAGCCAAGGGACAGGGGAAAACTATGGCTACACCTTC. It translates to CASSQGTGENYGYTF. V and J are TRBV4-3 and TRBJ1-2; TRBD1 matches at 9 bases. The V gene end was trimmed by 1 base and the J gene end by 2 bases; junction bases not matched to a gene: 2. Per germline, CDR1 LGHNA and CDR2 YSLEER. The CDR3 has 15 residues.

This rearrangement joins TRBV19 to TRBJ2-7, with TRBD1 matching over 9 bases. Germline loops: CDR1 LNHDA, CDR2 SQIVND (reference sequence). The CDR3 spans 15 residues. Trimming removed 3 bases from V and 2 bases from J; junction bases left unmatched: 5. The CDR3 here is CASSMGDRDPYEQYF. The DNA for the CDR3 is TGTGCCAGTAGTATGGGGGACAGGGACCCCTACGAGCAGTACTTC.

V is TRBV2 and J is TRBJ1-6, with D possibly being TRBD1 (6 bases). The CDR3 extends over 14 amino acids. V gave up 9 bases and J gave up 6 bases, with 15 bases separating them. Germline V CDR1 and CDR2: SNHLY, FYNNEI. In DNA, the CDR3 is TGTGCCAGGGGAACAGGGACCCTTAATTCACCCCTCCACTTT. It codes for CARGTGTLNSPLHF.

This clone has only a few counts. V gene TRBV6-1 combines with J gene TRBJ1-5; D is perhaps TRBD1 (5 bases). Germline assignment: CDR1 MNHNS and CDR2 SASEGT. This CDR3 has 13 amino acids. V was pared by 0 bases and J by 9 bases, with 9 bases between. The CDR3 region is CASSEATGLPQHF. The CDR3, as DNA: TGTGCCAGCAGTGAAGCCACAGGCCTGCCCCAGCATTTT.

The chain joins TRBV7-8 to TRBJ2-5; TRBD2 matches 7 bases. Germline CDR1 and CDR2: SGHVS and FQNEAQ. The V segment lost 3 bases and the J segment 5 bases; nucleotides outside the gene matches: 3. The CDR3 extends over 13 amino acids. Here the CDR3 DNA reads TGTGCCAGCAGCTTGGGGGGGGAGGAGACCCAGTACTTC. This codes for CASSLGGEETQYF.

The rearrangement joins TRBV7-3 to TRBJ2-5; perhaps TRBD2 as D (7 bases). Germline CDR1 is SGHTA and CDR2 is FQGTGA. This CDR3 region has 16 residues. Trimming left V 5 bases short and J 2 bases short, with 18 bases between. This CDR3 is CASSLLGASGQETQYF. The CDR3 DNA is TGTGCCAGCAGCCTACTGGGGGCTAGCGGACAAGAGACCCAGTACTTC.

The chain has TRBV6-5 and TRBJ1-2, with unresolved D. The CDR3 runs 15 residues. CDR1 is MNHEY and CDR2 is SVGAGI in the germline V gene. V was clipped by 2 bases and J by 5 bases, with 15 bases between them. The DNA for the CDR3 is TGTGCCAGCAGTTACCCCGCATCGGGAACATATGGCTACACCTTC. Protein sequence: CASSYPASGTYGYTF.

The chain carries TRBV4-2 and TRBJ1-4; weak D call: TRBD1 (5 bases). V shed 0 bases and J shed 8 bases, with 10 bases lying between them. Germline loops: CDR1 LGHNA, CDR2 YNFKEQ. The CDR3 extends over 14 amino acids. Here the CDR3 reads CASSQEGLGEKLFF. The CDR3, as DNA: TGTGCCAGCAGCCAAGAGGGGCTTGGAGAAAAACTGTTTTTT.

The rearrangement uses TRBV7-6 and TRBJ2-7; 14 nucleotides line up with TRBD2. V shed 6 bases and J 6 bases; nucleotides not matched to a gene: 4. Looked up from germline, CDR1 is SGHVS and CDR2 is FNYEAQ. The CDR3 totals 14 residues. The CDR3 DNA sequence: TGTGCCAGCAGTTCCGGACTAGCGGGAGGCGAGCAGTACTTC. This sequence encodes CASSSGLAGGEQYF.

The chain joins TRBV7-2 to TRBJ1-1; TRBD1 might be the D (5 bases). The germline gives CDR1 SGHTA, CDR2 FQGNSA. The CDR3 contains 14 residues. Trimming removed 1 base from V and 10 bases from J, with 16 bases in between. The CDR3 here is CASSLVLRGGGAFF. In nucleotides, the CDR3 is TGTGCCAGCAGCTTAGTCCTTAGGGGAGGCGGAGCTTTCTTT.

This chain uses TRBV12-5 with TRBJ2-2; 11 bases match TRBD2. The V gene's germline CDR1 is LGHNT and CDR2 FRNRAP. This CDR3 has 17 residues. With 3 bases clipped from V and 3 bases from J, the junction kept 6 bases outside the gene matches. CDR3 protein: CASGFGLAGGYTGELFF. The CDR3 bases are TGTGCTAGTGGTTTCGGCCTAGCGGGAGGCTACACCGGGGAGCTGTTTTTT.